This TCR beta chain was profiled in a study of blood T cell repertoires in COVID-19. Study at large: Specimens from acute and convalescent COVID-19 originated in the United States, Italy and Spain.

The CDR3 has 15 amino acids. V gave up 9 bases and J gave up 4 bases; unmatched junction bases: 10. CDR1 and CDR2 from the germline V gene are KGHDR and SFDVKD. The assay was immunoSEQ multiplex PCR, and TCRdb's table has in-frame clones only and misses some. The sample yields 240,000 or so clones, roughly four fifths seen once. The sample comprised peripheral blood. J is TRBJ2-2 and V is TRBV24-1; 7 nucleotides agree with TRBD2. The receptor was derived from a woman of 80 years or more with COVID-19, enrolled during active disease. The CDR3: CATQKSGGGTGELFF. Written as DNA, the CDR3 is TGTGCCACCCAAAAAAGTGGGGGGGGCACCGGGGAGCTGTTTTTT.